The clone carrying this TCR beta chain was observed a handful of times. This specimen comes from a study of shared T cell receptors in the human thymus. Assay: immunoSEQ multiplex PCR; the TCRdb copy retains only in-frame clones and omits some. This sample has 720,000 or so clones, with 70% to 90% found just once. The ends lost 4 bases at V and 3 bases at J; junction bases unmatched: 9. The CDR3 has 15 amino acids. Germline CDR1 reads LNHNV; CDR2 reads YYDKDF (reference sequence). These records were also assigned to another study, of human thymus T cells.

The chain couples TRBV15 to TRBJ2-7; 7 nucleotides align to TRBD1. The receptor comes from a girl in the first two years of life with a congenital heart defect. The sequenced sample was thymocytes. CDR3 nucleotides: TGTGCCACCAGCACCGGACAGGCTGTCTTCTACGAGCAGTACTTC. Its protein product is CATSTGQAVFYEQYF.